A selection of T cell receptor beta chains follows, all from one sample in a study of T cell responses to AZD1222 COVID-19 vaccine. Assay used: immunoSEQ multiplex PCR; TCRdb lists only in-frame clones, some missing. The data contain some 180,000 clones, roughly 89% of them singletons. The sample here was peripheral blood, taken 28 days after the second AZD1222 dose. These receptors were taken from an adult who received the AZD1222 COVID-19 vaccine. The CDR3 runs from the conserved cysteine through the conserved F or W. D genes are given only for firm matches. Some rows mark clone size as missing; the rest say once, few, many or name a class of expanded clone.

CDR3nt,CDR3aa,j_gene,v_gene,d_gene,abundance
TGTGCCAGCAGCTTAGGGACAAACGGGGAGACCCAGTACTTC,CASSLGTNGETQYF,TRBJ2-5,TRBV11-2,-,-
TGTGCCAGCAGTCAAGGAGGAGATACGCAGTATTTT,CASSQGGDTQYF,TRBJ2-3,TRBV2,-,-
TGTGCCAGCTCTGGACAGAGGAACACTGAAGCTTTCTTT,CASSGQRNTEAFF,TRBJ1-1,TRBV6-5,-,-
TGTGCCAGCAGCTCCCGGGTTAGCCGTGGCGGCGGGGAGCTGTTTTTT,CASSSRVSRGGGELFF,TRBJ2-2,TRBV11-2,-,-
TGTGCCAGCAGCACCGGGACTACGAACACCGGGGAGCTGTTTTTT,CASSTGTTNTGELFF,TRBJ2-2,TRBV7-9,TRBD2,-
TGTGCCAGCAGTGATCGTCGGGGGTCAGATACGCAGTATTTT,CASSDRRGSDTQYF,TRBJ2-3,TRBV2,-,few
TGTGCCAGTAGAAAAGCCCCAGTCGCTGAAGCTTTCTTT,CASRKAPVAEAFF,TRBJ1-1,TRBV19,-,-
TGCGCCAGCAGCCAAGATCCTAGCGCTTGGGAGACCCAGTACTTC,CASSQDPSAWETQYF,TRBJ2-5,TRBV4-1,-,-
TGTGCCAGCAGCCAAGAAAAGGACAGGGGCCTTTTGAACACTGAAGCTTTCTTT,CASSQEKDRGLLNTEAFF,TRBJ1-1,TRBV14,TRBD1,-
TGTGCCAGCAGCTTAGATCCGACGGGGTTGGAGTACTTC,CASSLDPTGLEYF,TRBJ2-7,TRBV11-2,-,-
TGCAGCGTGGGGCCCCTAACCGGGACTAGCGGGGGGGCCTACGAGCAGTACTTC,CSVGPLTGTSGGAYEQYF,TRBJ2-7,TRBV29-1,TRBD2,-
TGTGCCAGCAGCCAGGACAGGCCTCCCTACGAGCAGTACTTC,CASSQDRPPYEQYF,TRBJ2-7,TRBV5-4,TRBD1,-
TGTGCCTGGAGTCCCGGGACAGGGGGGGGCGGCTACACCTTC,CAWSPGTGGGGYTF,TRBJ1-2,TRBV30,TRBD1,-
TGTGCCAGCAGTGGGGAGACTGGGATAAGCACAGATACGCAGTATTTT,CASSGETGISTDTQYF,TRBJ2-3,TRBV2,-,-
TGCGCCAGCAGTCAATCAACAGAACGACCGGTTGTTATCAATGAAAAACTGTTTTTT,CASSQSTERPVVINEKLFF,TRBJ1-4,TRBV23-1,-,-
TGTGCCAGCAGCGCGAATAGCGGGGGGAGCTCCTACGAGCAGTACTTC,CASSANSGGSSYEQYF,TRBJ2-7,TRBV7-6,TRBD2,-
TGCGCCAGCAGCTTGGGAGTTAGCGGGCAAGAGACCCAGTACTTC,CASSLGVSGQETQYF,TRBJ2-5,TRBV5-1,TRBD2,-
TGCGCCAGCAGCTTTAGGGGGCCCGACACCGGGGAGCTGTTTTTT,CASSFRGPDTGELFF,TRBJ2-2,TRBV5-1,TRBD1,-
TGCGCCAGCAGTGCCTCCGACAGGGCTGGGGCCCAGCATTTT,CASSASDRAGAQHF,TRBJ1-5,TRBV10-1,TRBD1,-
TGTGCCAGCTCCTTATCCACTGAAGCTTTCTTT,CASSLSTEAFF,TRBJ1-1,TRBV18,-,-
TGTGCCAGCAGCCCGGGTGGAACGGATACGCAGTATTTT,CASSPGGTDTQYF,TRBJ2-3,TRBV4-2,-,-
TGTGCCAGTAGTATTCAGGGGTTGACTGAAGCTTTCTTT,CASSIQGLTEAFF,TRBJ1-1,TRBV19,-,-
TGTGCCAGCAGCCAAGATCTGGGCTGGAGAGGGGAAAAACTGTTTTTT,CASSQDLGWRGEKLFF,TRBJ1-4,TRBV3-1/TRBV3-2,-,-
TGTGCCAGCAGTTTAGCTCAGGGCTACGAGCAGTACTTC,CASSLAQGYEQYF,TRBJ2-7,TRBV27,-,-